The next 8 T cell receptor beta chains were all read from a single sample in a study of cytomegalovirus exposure and HLA in healthy donors. The PCR ran on 60 Vbeta and 13 Jbeta primers. Measured with immunoSEQ multiplex PCR; TCRdb has only the in-frame clones, and not every one. In all, the sample yields fewer than 110,000 clones. Sequences were obtained from PBMCs. These receptors were taken from a man aged 35 to 55 in good health and CMV-seronegative.

The rearrangement joins TRBV6-1 to TRBJ2-7, with TRBD1 as a possible D gene (5 bases). Germline CDR1 reads MNHNS; CDR2 reads SASEGT. V lost 1 base and J lost 3, with 10 bases in between. This CDR3 is 14 amino acids long. The DNA for the CDR3 is TGTGCCAGCAGTGAAGGTACAGGAATCTACGAGCAGTACTTC. It yields the protein CASSEGTGIYEQYF.

V is TRBV27 and J is TRBJ1-1; 11 bases fit TRBD1. This CDR3 comprises 16 residues. Germline V gene sequence: CDR1 MNHEY, CDR2 SMNVEV (reference sequence). With 5 bases clipped from V and 3 bases from J, the junction kept 8 bases outside the gene matches. The DNA for the CDR3 is TGTGCCAGCAGTGAGTGGACAGGGGGCTCGGACACTGAAGCTTTCTTT. Protein: CASSEWTGGSDTEAFF.

The chain recombines TRBV7-9 with TRBJ2-7, with 14 bases identical to TRBD2. The V segment lost 5 bases and the J segment 7 bases; nucleotides outside the gene matches: 7. The V gene's germline CDR1 is SEHNR and CDR2 FQNEAQ (reference sequence). This CDR3 has 15 residues. CDR3 in amino acids: CASSTGTSGSQEQYF. The CDR3 DNA follows: TGTGCCAGCAGCACCGGGACTAGCGGGAGCCAGGAGCAGTACTTC.

The V gene is TRBV7-6, the J gene TRBJ2-7, with 10 nucleotides matching TRBD1. Trimming cost V 1 base and J 6 bases; bases outside gene matches: 0. CDR3 size: 13 residues. Germline V gives CDR1 SGHVS, CDR2 FNYEAQ. The CDR3 sequence: CASSLGTGGEQYF. The CDR3 DNA follows: TGTGCCAGCAGCTTAGGGACAGGGGGCGAGCAGTACTTC.

The rearrangement uses TRBV7-2 and TRBJ2-3, with 13 bases aligning to TRBD2. This CDR3 contains 16 residues. CDR1 SGHTA and CDR2 FQGNSA come from the germline V gene. The J segment lost 4 bases and the V segment lost 5 bases, leaving 6 bases of the junction unmatched. The chain's CDR3 is CASSQTSGRGSDTQYF. The CDR3 DNA reads as TGTGCCAGCAGCCAAACTAGCGGGAGGGGGTCAGATACGCAGTATTTT.

The V gene is TRBV29-1, the J gene TRBJ1-5; 8 bases are shared with TRBD1. J gave up 3 bases and V 6 bases, and 4 bases lay outside the gene matches. There are 13 residues in the CDR3. Germline V gene lookup returns CDR1 SQVTM and CDR2 ANQGSEA. Here the CDR3 DNA reads TGCAGCGTGGGACAGGTCCACAATCAGCCCCAGCATTTT. This codes for CSVGQVHNQPQHF.

This chain connects TRBV7-9 to TRBJ1-2; 7 positions match TRBD1. The V gene's germline CDR1 is SEHNR and CDR2 FQNEAQ (reference sequence). This CDR3 contains 14 residues. The V and J ends lost 5 bases and 3 bases, in that order; junction bases with no gene match: 6. CDR3 protein: CASSVDGTDYGYTF. The CDR3 DNA is TGTGCCAGCAGCGTGGACGGGACAGACTATGGCTACACCTTC.

The chain has TRBV19 and TRBJ2-7; D gene ambiguous. Germline V gene lookup returns CDR1 LNHDA and CDR2 SQIVND (reference sequence). This CDR3 has 14 residues. Trimming stripped 1 base from V and 0 bases from J, with 7 bases between. DNA for the CDR3: TGTGCCAGTAGTATAGCGCAGAACTCCTACGAGCAGTACTTC. This gives the protein CASSIAQNSYEQYF. The full variable domain, completed using reference TRBV19 and TRBJ2-7, is DGGITQSPKYLFRKEGQNVTLSCEQNLNHDAMYWYRQDPGQGLRLIYYSQIVNDFQKGDIAEGYSVSREKKESFPLTVTSAQKNPTAFYLCASSIAQNSYEQYFGPGTRLTVT.